This TCR beta chain appears in the sequencing data of a study of somatic reversion in DOCK8 deficiency (dated by TCRdb to 2020 to 2022). With respect to the entire study: T cell receptor beta repertoires were compared among DOCK8-deficient patients, DOCK8-revertant patients and healthy volunteers. The study examined how somatic reversion of pathogenic DOCK8 variants changes lymphocyte differentiation and function in DOCK8 deficiency. The DOCK8-deficient patients included in the study had already been reported in previous work.

Healthy control blood came from volunteer donors supplied by blood services in Australia and France. Genomic DNA for TCR repertoire analysis was extracted from whole blood samples or from PBMCs. Study-wide findings and limitations: The methods did not state, for each individual sample, whether the source material was whole blood or PBMCs.

Libraries were made using multiplex PCR. Using EuroClonality-NGS primers, the TRB libraries were generated through a one-step amplicon PCR run on 90 to 100 ng genomic DNA. Sequencing of TRB amplicons was performed on Illumina MiSeq instruments using 2 x 250 bp version 2 chemistry. The source study handled its data this way. IMGT/HighV-QUEST was used for primary TRB sequence analysis and V(D)J annotation. Once nonfunctional clones had been removed and the data downsampled for comparisons between samples, VDJtools was used to evaluate repertoire diversity and composition. The public reads were run again by TCRdb, first through fastp at Q25 and then through MiXCR, and only productive beta chains were kept. Rows are combined by CDR3 protein, so each entry shows the most common genes and DNA. The V and J calls reflect TCRdb's pipeline rather than the authors' work. The sample table records 2,000 to 3,000 distinct CDR3 sequences; around a quarter of these occur just once. The ten largest clones capture 9.5% of the sample.

V and J lose 3 bases and 1 base, and a span of 1 base separates them. CDR1 SEHNR and CDR2 FQNEAQ were looked up in the germline V gene (reference sequence). The CDR3 has 11 amino acids, counting the end cysteine and phenylalanine. CDR3 DNA only is kept here, 33 bases in frame from base 1. By share, this clonotype ranks as medium-sized (0.01 to 0.1%). Its antigen is not yet known. No much larger clonotype is one base removed from it; base qualities were not supplied. Sequencing was carried out using peripheral blood. The chain is made from TRBV7-9 and TRBJ2-7, with the identity of the D gene unclear. This clonotype originated in a human donor in good health. At the DNA level, the sequence is TGTGCCAGCAGCTTTTCCTACGAGCAGTACTTC. Translated, this is CASSFSYEQYF.